This entry lists 16 T cell receptor beta chains sequenced from one sample in a study of shared clonotypes between healthy human individuals. Assay: immunoSEQ multiplex PCR; the TCRdb copy retains only in-frame clones and omits some. This sample has more than 2,000,000 clones; 85% to 95% occur once, and the top ten carry 0.11% to 0.15%. Sequencing input: naive CD4+ T cells sorted from blood. Indicated subset: CD45RA+ positively selected. These TCRs come from a man aged 18 to 30 in good health.

The chain uses TRBV19 and TRBJ2-7, with D tentatively TRBD2 (5 bases). Germline V gives CDR1 LNHDA, CDR2 SQIVND (reference sequence). V was clipped by 0 bases and J by 3 bases, with 12 bases between them. This CDR3 spans 15 amino acids. In DNA form, the CDR3 reads TGTGCCAGTAGTATAGAGGCTGGGAGCCACTACGAGCAGTACTTC. Protein: CASSIEAGSHYEQYF.

DNA for the CDR3: TGTGCCAGCAATACAGGGCAAACAGGGAACACTGAAGCTTTCTTT. This codes for CASNTGQTGNTEAFF. The chain uses TRBV6-5 and TRBJ1-1; D perhaps matches TRBD1 (6 bases). The V end was cut by 7 bases, the J end by 1 base, with 16 bases between. Germline V CDR1 and CDR2: MNHEY, SVGAGI. The CDR3 covers 15 residues.

This chain connects TRBV11-1 to TRBJ1-2; the D is unclear. The germline gives CDR1 SGHAT, CDR2 FQDESV (reference sequence). CDR3 length: 13 amino acids. Trimming pared 1 base from V and 3 bases from J, leaving 6 bases between. The CDR3 spells CASSLVADYGYTF. DNA for the CDR3: TGTGCCAGCAGCTTAGTGGCGGACTATGGCTACACCTTC.

This chain uses TRBV9 with TRBJ2-1; TRBD2 agrees at 8 bases. V lost 2 bases and J lost 7; bases outside the gene matches: 8. The germline V gene has CDR1 SGDLS and CDR2 YYNGEE. The CDR3 extends over 15 amino acids. Here the CDR3 reads CASSVDGRARNEQFF. The DNA of the CDR3 is TGTGCCAGCAGCGTGGACGGGAGGGCCCGGAATGAGCAGTTCTTC.

CDR3 region: CASAGANYGYTF. DNA of the CDR3: TGTGCCAGCGCGGGAGCCAACTATGGCTACACCTTC. The V and J genes are TRBV11-2 and TRBJ1-2, with D unclear. The CDR3 length is 12 residues. V lost 8 bases, J lost 2 bases, and 9 bases lay in between. Germline V gene lookup returns CDR1 SGHAT and CDR2 FQNNGV. The variable domain in full, completed from reference TRBV11-2 and TRBJ1-2, reads EAGVAQSPRYKIIEKRQSVAFWCNPISGHATLYWYQQILGQGPKLLIQFQNNGVVDDSQLPKDRFSAERLKGVDSTLKIQPAKLEDSAVYLCASAGANYGYTFGSGTRLTVV.

Comment on this clone: The sample holds other DNA sequences that translate to the same CDR3. The rearrangement joins TRBV5-1 to TRBJ2-5; D ambiguous. Trimming stripped 0 bases from V and 5 bases from J, with 11 bases between. This CDR3 is 14 amino acids long. Germline values: CDR1 SGHRS, CDR2 YFSETQ. CDR3 region: CASSLAVVQETQYF. CDR3 DNA: TGCGCCAGCAGCTTGGCCGTGGTTCAGGAGACCCAGTACTTC.

V and J are TRBV2 and TRBJ2-2; 7 positions match TRBD1. V lost 6 bases, J lost 3 bases, and 4 bases stayed unmatched. The germline V gene encodes CDR1 SNHLY and CDR2 FYNNEI. CDR3 length: 14 residues. The CDR3, as DNA: TGTGCCAGCAGAACCACAGGGGACACCGGGGAGCTGTTTTTT. Translating gives CASRTTGDTGELFF.

About this clone itself: Other DNA sequences in the sample encode the same CDR3. The V gene is TRBV5-1, the J gene TRBJ2-7; D perhaps matches TRBD2 (5 bases). The V end lost 4 bases, the J end lost 2 bases, and 13 bases lay between the germline ends. Germline V lookup: CDR1 SGHRS, CDR2 YFSETQ. The CDR3 contains 14 residues. This chain's CDR3 is CASSLTTGTYEQYF. DNA of the CDR3: TGCGCCAGCAGCCTAACGACGGGAACCTACGAGCAGTACTTC. The entire variable domain, with the rest obtained from reference TRBV5-1 and TRBJ2-7, is as follows: KAGVTQTPRYLIKTRGQQVTLSCSPISGHRSVSWYQQTPGQGLQFLFEYFSETQRNKGNFPGRFSGRQFSNSRSEMNVSTLELGDSALYLCASSLTTGTYEQYFGPGTRLTVT.

The chain combines TRBV5-1 with TRBJ1-5; D is possibly TRBD1 (5 bases). The germline V gene encodes CDR1 SGHRS and CDR2 YFSETQ. This CDR3 is 15 amino acids long. The V end was cut by 4 bases, the J end by 1 base, with 12 bases between. The chain's CDR3 is CASSPAGLSNQPQHF. The DNA for the CDR3 is TGCGCCAGCAGCCCCGCGGGGCTGAGCAATCAGCCCCAGCATTTT.

The chain links TRBV11-2 to TRBJ1-3; D call uncertain. Germline CDR1 SGHAT, CDR2 FQNNGV. This CDR3 spans 16 amino acids. Trimming left V 1 base short and J 0 bases short, with 10 bases between. The CDR3 bases are TGTGCCAGCAGCTTAGTGAAGGGCCTCTCTGGAAACACCATATATTTT. It specifies CASSLVKGLSGNTIYF. The full variable domain, with the rest looked up from reference TRBV11-2 and TRBJ1-3, is EAGVAQSPRYKIIEKRQSVAFWCNPISGHATLYWYQQILGQGPKLLIQFQNNGVVDDSQLPKDRFSAERLKGVDSTLKIQPAKLEDSAVYLCASSLVKGLSGNTIYFGEGSWLTVV.

The CDR3 DNA sequence: TGTGCCAGCAGGACGGCCGGGGGCGCGTCAGATACGCAGTATTTT. This gives the protein CASRTAGGASDTQYF. This chain connects TRBV6-5 to TRBJ2-3; either TRBD1 or TRBD2 may fit D (6 bases each). The germline V gene encodes CDR1 MNHEY and CDR2 SVGAGI. The germline V and J ends were trimmed by 6 bases and 4 bases, with 17 bases remaining between them. The CDR3 loop spans 15 amino acids.

CDR3 in DNA: TGTGCCATCAGTGCGGGACTAGCGGTCGATACGCAGTATTTT. This gives the protein CAISAGLAVDTQYF. This chain connects TRBV10-3 to TRBJ2-3, with TRBD2 identical over 11 bases. Germline CDR1 is ENHRY and CDR2 is SYGVKD. There are 14 residues in the CDR3. Trimming cost V 4 bases and J 6 bases; bases outside gene matches: 3.

The table lists this clone with a count of one. The chain carries TRBV19 and TRBJ1-2, with D unresolved. The CDR3 runs to 15 residues. The ends were cut back, 5 bases at V and 4 bases at J, with 17 bases in the middle. Germline V gene sequence: CDR1 LNHDA, CDR2 SQIVND (reference sequence). Here the CDR3 reads CASSLGLPAPYGYTF. The CDR3 DNA is TGTGCCAGTAGTTTGGGCCTCCCGGCCCCCTATGGCTACACCTTC.

The chain is built from TRBV10-2 and TRBJ2-7; TRBD1 or TRBD2 may be the D gene (5 bases each). V dropped 4 bases and J dropped 1 base, with 8 bases sitting between them. This CDR3 has 13 amino acids. Germline-derived CDR1 and CDR2 are WSHSY and SAAADI. The CDR3, as DNA: TGCGCCAGCAGTGCGGGACCATCCTACGAGCAGTACTTC. It is translated as CASSAGPSYEQYF.

The gene calls are TRBV5-1 and TRBJ2-5, with TRBD2 as a possible D gene (5 bases). The end of the DNA fits TRBJ2-7 better, so the J call may be wrong. The CDR3 consists of 16 residues. CDR1 SGHRS and CDR2 YFSETQ come from the germline V gene. CDR3 sequence: CASSLSPRGEGFEQYF. The DNA of the CDR3 is TGCGCCAGCAGCTTGTCTCCGCGAGGCGAGGGATTCGAGCAGTACTTC.

This sequence joins TRBV4-1 and TRBJ2-6; possible D gene TRBD1, 5 bases. The germline gives CDR1 MGHRA, CDR2 YSYEKL. CDR3 length: 16 amino acids. Trimming pared 2 bases from V and 0 bases from J, leaving 8 bases between. The CDR3 DNA reads as TGCGCCAGCAGCCAAACAGGAACCTCTGGGGCCAACGTCCTGACTTTC. Its protein product is CASSQTGTSGANVLTF.